This T cell receptor (beta chain) was identified in a study of blood T cell repertoires in COVID-19. Study-wide background: COVID-19 samples collected from the United States, Italy and Spain covered acute and convalescent phases. PBMCs, B-cell-depleted T cells, or T cells provided the cDNA or gDNA that made up the material.

As originally analysed: The authors estimated nucleated cell counts from reference gene primer amplification. Assay used: immunoSEQ multiplex PCR; TCRdb lists only in-frame clones, some missing. D and trimming were read from the DNA, whereas the V and J calls and clone size are those reported in that table. The sample records 110,000 or so clones, approximately 80% being singletons. With V trimmed by 5 bases and J by 0 bases, 8 bases remained unmatched. Germline V CDR1 and CDR2: SNHLY, FYNNEI. This CDR3 comprises 17 residues. Sequences were obtained from peripheral blood. The TCR sequence derives from a man over 45 with acute or convalescent COVID-19. The J gene is TRBJ2-3, the V gene TRBV2; 10 nucleotides align to TRBD2. Here the CDR3 DNA reads TGTGCCAGCAGTCCCCCACTAGCGGGGCCTAGCACAGATACGCAGTATTTT. Its protein is CASSPPLAGPSTDTQYF.